This entry is about one T cell receptor (beta chain). Its antigen is still unknown. These data come from a study of shared clonotypes between healthy human individuals. Study background: Three CD4 naive, three CD4 memory, two CD8 naive and one CD8 memory plate were used per donor.

The protocol was immunoSEQ multiplex PCR, while the TCRdb copy is restricted to in-frame clones and leaves out a portion. The data show some 2.1 million clones, with approximately 95% seen just once and 0.13% held by the top ten. This CDR3 spans 16 amino acids. Trimming cost V 10 bases and J 0 bases, with 22 bases left between them. CDR1 is SNHLY, CDR2 FYNNEI, per germline. Study-wide points: The generation probabilities recorded for non-shared clonotypes fell below those of clonotypes shared by all four donors.

Specimen: naive CD4+ T cells sorted from blood. As for subset: CD45RA+ positively selected. The rearrangement links TRBV2 to TRBJ2-7; D may be TRBD1 (5 bases). The sequence was obtained from a man aged 18 to 29 in good health. CDR3 nucleotide sequence: TGTGCCATTGCTACACGACAGACCTCCTTCTCCTACGAGCAGTACTTC. It yields the protein CAIATRQTSFSYEQYF.